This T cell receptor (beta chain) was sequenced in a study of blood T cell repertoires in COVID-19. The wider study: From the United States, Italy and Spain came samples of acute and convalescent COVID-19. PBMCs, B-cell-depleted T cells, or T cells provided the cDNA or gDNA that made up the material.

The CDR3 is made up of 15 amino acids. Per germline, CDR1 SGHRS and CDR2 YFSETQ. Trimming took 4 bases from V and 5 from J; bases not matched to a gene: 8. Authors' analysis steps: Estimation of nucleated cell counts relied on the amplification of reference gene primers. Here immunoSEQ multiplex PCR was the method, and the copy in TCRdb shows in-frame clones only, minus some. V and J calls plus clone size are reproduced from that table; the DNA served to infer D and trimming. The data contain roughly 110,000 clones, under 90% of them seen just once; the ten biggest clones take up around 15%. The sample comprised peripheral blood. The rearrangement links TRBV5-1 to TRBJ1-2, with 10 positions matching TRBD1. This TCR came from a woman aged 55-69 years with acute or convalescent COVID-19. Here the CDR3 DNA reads TGCGCCAGCAGCACACCGACAGGGGGCGAATATGGCTACACCTTC. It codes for CASSTPTGGEYGYTF.